The clone carrying this T cell receptor (beta chain) appeared many times. The sample comes from a study of T cells in Graves' hyperthyroidism and ophthalmopathy. Amplified regions were TCR beta CDR3 sequences from RNA transcripts. HTBI primers drove first-round RT-PCR of the TCR CDR3. TCRdb processed the multiplex PCR reads anew with MiXCR; each CDR3 protein has one entry. The table records about 420,000 distinct CDR3 sequences, approximately 13% of them present only once. The TCR comes from a young woman with Graves' hyperthyroidism. The sample taken for sequencing was blood.

The CDR3 spells CASLTTGGVSQPQHF. The CDR3 nucleotides read TGTGCCAGCTTAACGACAGGGGGGGTTTCTCAGCCCCAGCATTTT. The genes are TRBV6-1 and TRBJ1-5, with TRBD1 matching 9 bases. Germline CDR1 MNHNS, CDR2 SASEGT. The CDR3 has 15 amino acids. With V trimmed by 8 bases and J by 6 bases, 11 bases remained unmatched.